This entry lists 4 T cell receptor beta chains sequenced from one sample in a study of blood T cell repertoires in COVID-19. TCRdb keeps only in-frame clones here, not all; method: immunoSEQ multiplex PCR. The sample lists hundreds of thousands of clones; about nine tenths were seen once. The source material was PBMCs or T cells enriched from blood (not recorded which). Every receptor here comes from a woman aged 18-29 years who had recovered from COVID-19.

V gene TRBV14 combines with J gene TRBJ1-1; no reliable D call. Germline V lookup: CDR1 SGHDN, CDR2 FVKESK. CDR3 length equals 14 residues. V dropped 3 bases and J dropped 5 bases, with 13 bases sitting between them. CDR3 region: CASSQYSFQTEAFF. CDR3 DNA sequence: TGTGCCAGCAGCCAGTACAGTTTTCAGACTGAAGCTTTCTTT.

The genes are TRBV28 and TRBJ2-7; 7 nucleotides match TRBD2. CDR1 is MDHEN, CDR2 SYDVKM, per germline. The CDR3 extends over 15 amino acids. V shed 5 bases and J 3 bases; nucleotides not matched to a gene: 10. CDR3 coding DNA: TGTGCCAGCAGTACAAACGGGGGGATCCGCTACGAGCAGTACTTC. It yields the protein CASSTNGGIRYEQYF.

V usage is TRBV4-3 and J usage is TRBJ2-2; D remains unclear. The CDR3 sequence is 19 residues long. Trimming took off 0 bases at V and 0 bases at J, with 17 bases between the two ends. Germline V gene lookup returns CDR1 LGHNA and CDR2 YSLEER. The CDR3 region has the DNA TGCGCCAGCAGCCAAGAAGCGAGTCTCGGTACCGCGAACACCGGGGAGCTGTTTTTT. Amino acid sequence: CASSQEASLGTANTGELFF.

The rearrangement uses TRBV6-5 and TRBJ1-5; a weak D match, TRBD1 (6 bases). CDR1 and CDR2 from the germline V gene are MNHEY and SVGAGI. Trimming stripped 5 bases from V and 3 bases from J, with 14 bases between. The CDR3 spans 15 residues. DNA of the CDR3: TGTGCCAGCAGTCCCTCCGGGACATTCAATCAGCCCCAGCATTTT. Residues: CASSPSGTFNQPQHF.